The clone carrying this T cell receptor (beta chain) showed up just a few times. The entry originates in a study of OX40 agonist ivuxolimab in advanced cancers. About the research overall: Ivuxolimab was delivered to patients intravenously every 2 weeks at doses spanning 0.01 to 10 mg/kg.

Blood samples were obtained at baseline, cycle 4 day 1, and cycle 7 day 1. Repertoires were generated with immunoSEQ multiplex PCR, while TCRdb's copy carries only in-frame clones and drops some. The sample lists some 130,000 clones; less than 95% were seen once. Germline CDR1 and CDR2: LNHDA and SQIVND (reference sequence). This CDR3 contains 14 residues. The V end was cut by 5 bases, the J end by 5 bases, with 13 bases between. The clonotype comes from an adult with an advanced solid tumor such as melanoma, head and neck, liver or kidney cancer. This specimen consisted of CD4+ or CD8+ T cells sorted from blood, obtained in a trial of the OX40 agonist ivuxolimab. The chain has TRBV19 and TRBJ1-5; no reliable D call. CDR3 bases: TGTGCCAGTAGTTCCCCAGGAATTTATCAGCCCCAGCATTTT. Protein product: CASSSPGIYQPQHF.